The rows below give T cell receptor beta chains drawn from one sample of a study of cytomegalovirus exposure and HLA in healthy donors. Produced via immunoSEQ multiplex PCR; TCRdb's table is partial and in-frame only. Among tens of thousands of clones listed, 80% to 90% were seen once. Sequenced: PBMCs. All receptors come from a man aged 70-80 years in good health and CMV-seropositive. Each CDR3 is given with its conserved first and last residue. Each record gives: clone size, V gene, J gene, D gene, CDR3 length, CDR3 DNA, CDR3 protein. D genes are given only for firm matches. For some rows the clone size is stated as once, few or many, or as a class when expanded; others skip it.

>.|TRBV7-3|TRBJ2-5|.|13
TGTGCCAGCAGCTTTGGAGGGAGTGAGACCCAGTACTTC
CASSFGGSETQYF
>few|TRBV5-1|TRBJ1-1|.|13
TGCGCCAGCACCTTCAAGGGGGACACTGAAGCTTTCTTT
CASTFKGDTEAFF
>few|TRBV30|TRBJ2-7|.|13
TGTGCCTGGAGTGGAAACAATGGCTACGAGCAGTACTTC
CAWSGNNGYEQYF
>.|TRBV28|TRBJ2-7|.|15
TGTGCCAGCAGTTCTTCTAGCGCCAACTCCTACGAGCAGTACTTC
CASSSSSANSYEQYF
>.|TRBV6-6|TRBJ1-4|TRBD1|15
TGTGCCAGCAGTAACCGACAGGGATCAGGTGAAAAACTGTTTTTT
CASSNRQGSGEKLFF
>.|TRBV29-1|TRBJ2-2|TRBD1|14
TGCAGCGTTGAACGGGACAGGGGAACCGGGGAGCTGTTTTTT
CSVERDRGTGELFF
>.|TRBV19|TRBJ2-7|.|13
TGTGCCAGTAGTATCGGGATTGACTACGAGCAGTACTTC
CASSIGIDYEQYF
>.|TRBV2|TRBJ2-5|.|15
TGTGCCAGGACTCGGTTGCGGGGAAACCAAGAGACCCAGTACTTC
CARTRLRGNQETQYF
>once|TRBV4-3|TRBJ2-3|TRBD1|17
TGCGCCAGCAGCCAAGATGGAACAGGGGGCTATTCAGATACGCAGTATTTT
CASSQDGTGGYSDTQYF
>.|TRBV29-1|TRBJ1-1|.|14
TGCAGCGTTGTCCAGCAGGGGCGAAGCACTGAAGCTTTCTTT
CSVVQQGRSTEAFF
>once|TRBV5-4|TRBJ2-3|TRBD1|14
TGTGCCAGCAGCTCCGGGACAGGGGCAGATACGCAGTATTTT
CASSSGTGADTQYF
>.|TRBV4-2|TRBJ2-7|TRBD1|18
TGTGCCAGCAGCCAAGATCCCTTGGGCCAGGGGGCCCTCTACGAGCAGTACTTC
CASSQDPLGQGALYEQYF
>once|TRBV5-6|TRBJ1-2|TRBD1|14
TGTGCCAGCAGCCGTCCGGGACAGGGGGCTGGCTACACCTTC
CASSRPGQGAGYTF
>.|TRBV10-1|TRBJ1-2|TRBD1|12
TGCGCCAGACCAGACAGGGGCTCTGGCTACACCTTC
CARPDRGSGYTF
>.|TRBV10-2|TRBJ2-5|.|12
TGCGCCAGCAGTTACAGGGCAGAGACCCAGTACTTC
CASSYRAETQYF
>.|TRBV28|TRBJ2-1|TRBD1|13
TGTGCCAGTCGAGAACAGGGGTGGGATGAGCAGTTCTTC
CASREQGWDEQFF
>.|TRBV7-6|TRBJ1-1|TRBD1|15
TGTGCCAGCAGCTTAGGGACAGGAGTGAACACTGAAGCTTTCTTT
CASSLGTGVNTEAFF
>.|TRBV2|TRBJ2-2|.|15
TGTGCCAGCAGTAGGGACTCCGCGAACACCGGGGAGCTGTTTTTT
CASSRDSANTGELFF
>.|TRBV6-1|TRBJ2-1|TRBD2|15
TGTGCCAGCAGTGACTTATCTAGCGGGAGCTATGAGCAGTTCTTC
CASSDLSSGSYEQFF
>.|TRBV5-1|TRBJ2-4|TRBD1|15
TGCGCCAGCAGCTTGGGACAGGGTAACAAAGACATTCAGTACTTC
CASSLGQGNKDIQYF
>.|TRBV28|TRBJ1-2|TRBD1|13
TGTGCCAGCAGTTTGGGACAGTTCTATGGCTACACCTTC
CASSLGQFYGYTF
>.|TRBV4-2|TRBJ2-5|.|14
TGTGCCAGCAGCCAAGGCGGGGTCCAAGAGACCCAGTACTTC
CASSQGGVQETQYF
>.|TRBV4-1|TRBJ2-5|TRBD2|18
TGCGCCAGCAGCCAAGAAGAACTAGCGGGGGGTAGGAGGGAGACCCAGTACTTC
CASSQEELAGGRRETQYF
>.|TRBV10-3|TRBJ2-7|.|14
TGTGCCATCAGCCTGGAGGGGAGAGGAGGCGAGCAGTACTTC
CAISLEGRGGEQYF
>.|TRBV12-5|TRBJ1-1|.|15
TGTGCTAGTGGTTTGGCAGTGGGGGGGAACACTGAAGCTTTCTTT
CASGLAVGGNTEAFF
>.|TRBV30|TRBJ2-1|.|12
TGTGCCTGGAGTGCAGGGGACCTCTGGCAGTTCTTC
CAWSAGDLWQFF
>.|TRBV5-6|TRBJ1-1|.|14
TGTGCCAGCAGCTTGGGTGGGCCCATGCTCGAAGCTTTCTTT
CASSLGGPMLEAFF
>.|TRBV7-2|TRBJ2-5|TRBD2|16
TGTGCCAGCAGCTCCAAGACTAGCGGGGGGGCAGAGACCCAGTACTTC
CASSSKTSGGAETQYF
>.|TRBV7-2|TRBJ1-2|TRBD1|16
TGTGCCAGCAGCTTATCCGGGACAGGGGGTCGGGATGGCTACACCTTC
CASSLSGTGGRDGYTF
>once|TRBV6-5|TRBJ2-1|TRBD2|15
TGTGCCAGCAGTCAGAGCGGGAGCTCCTACAATGAGCAGTTCTTC
CASSQSGSSYNEQFF
>.|TRBV2|TRBJ2-1|TRBD2|14
TGTGCCACGACCGGGACTAGCGGGGGGAATGAGCAGTTCTTC
CATTGTSGGNEQFF
>.|TRBV2|TRBJ1-1|TRBD1|14
TGTGCCAGCAGTGCACAGGGGGAGGACACTGAAGCTTTCTTT
CASSAQGEDTEAFF